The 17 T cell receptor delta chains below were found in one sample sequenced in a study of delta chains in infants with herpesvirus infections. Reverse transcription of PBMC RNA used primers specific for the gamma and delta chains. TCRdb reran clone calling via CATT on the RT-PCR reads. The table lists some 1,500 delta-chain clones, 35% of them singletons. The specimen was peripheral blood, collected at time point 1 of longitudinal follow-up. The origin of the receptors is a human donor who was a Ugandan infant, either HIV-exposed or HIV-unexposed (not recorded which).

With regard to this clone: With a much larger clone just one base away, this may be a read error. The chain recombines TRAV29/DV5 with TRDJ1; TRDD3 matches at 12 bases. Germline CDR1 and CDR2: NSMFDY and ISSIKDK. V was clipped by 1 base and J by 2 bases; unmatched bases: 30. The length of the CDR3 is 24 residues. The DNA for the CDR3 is TGTGCAGCAAGCCAACTTCCTACGCGGGGACGTGAGGGTACTGGGGGATACTTGACCGATAAACTCATCTTT. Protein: CAASQLPTRGREGTGGYLTDKLIF.

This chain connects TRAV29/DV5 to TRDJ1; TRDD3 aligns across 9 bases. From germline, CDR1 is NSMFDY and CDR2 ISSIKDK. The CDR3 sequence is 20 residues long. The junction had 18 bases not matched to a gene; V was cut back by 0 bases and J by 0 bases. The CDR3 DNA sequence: TGTGCAGCAAGCGCAGGCTACGAACTGGGGATACGCGGGTACACCGATAAACTCATCTTT. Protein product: CAASAGYELGIRGYTDKLIF.

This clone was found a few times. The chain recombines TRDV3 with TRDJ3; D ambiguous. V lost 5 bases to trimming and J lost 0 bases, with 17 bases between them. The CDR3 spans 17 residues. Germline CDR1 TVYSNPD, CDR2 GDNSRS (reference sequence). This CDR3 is CAALRRERSWDTRQMFF. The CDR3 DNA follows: TGTGCCGCGTTAAGGAGGGAACGCTCCTGGGACACCCGACAGATGTTTTTC.

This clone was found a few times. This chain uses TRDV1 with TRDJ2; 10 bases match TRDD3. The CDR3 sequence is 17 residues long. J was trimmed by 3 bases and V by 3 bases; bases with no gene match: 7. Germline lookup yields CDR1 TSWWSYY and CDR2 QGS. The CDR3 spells CALGDTTGGWVTAQLFF. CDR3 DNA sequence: TGTGCTCTTGGGGACACAACTGGGGGATGGGTGACAGCACAACTCTTCTTT.

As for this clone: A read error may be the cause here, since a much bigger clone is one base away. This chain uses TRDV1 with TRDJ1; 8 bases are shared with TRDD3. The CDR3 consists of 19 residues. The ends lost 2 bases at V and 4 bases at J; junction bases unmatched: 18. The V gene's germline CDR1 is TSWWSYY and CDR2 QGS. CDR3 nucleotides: TGTGCTCTTGGGGAATCCCTCCTGTGGGGGGATATTTCAGTCGATAAACTCATCTTT. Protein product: CALGESLLWGDISVDKLIF.

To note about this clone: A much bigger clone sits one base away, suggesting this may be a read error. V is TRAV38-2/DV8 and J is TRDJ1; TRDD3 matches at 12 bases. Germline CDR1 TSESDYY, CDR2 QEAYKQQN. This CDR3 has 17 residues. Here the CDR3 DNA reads TGTGCTTATAGGAGCGCGAATCAACTGGGGGATACCGATAGACTCATCTTT. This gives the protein CAYRSANQLGDTDRLIF.

CDR3 residues: CACDTLGANTDKLIF. The CDR3 nucleotides are TGTGCCTGTGATACACTGGGGGCCAACACCGATAAACTCATCTTT. This sequence joins TRDV2 and TRDJ1, with 8 nucleotides matching TRDD3. This CDR3 has 15 residues. CDR1 is GEAIGNYY, CDR2 EKD, per germline. After removal of 4 bases from V and 0 bases from J, the junction contained 6 bases not matched to a gene.

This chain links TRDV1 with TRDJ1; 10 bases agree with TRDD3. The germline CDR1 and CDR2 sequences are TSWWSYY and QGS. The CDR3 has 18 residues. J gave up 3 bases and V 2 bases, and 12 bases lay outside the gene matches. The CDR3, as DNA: TGTGCTCTTGGGGAAATTAGGGTGGGGGATACCTCGCCCGATAAACTCATCTTT. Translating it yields CALGEIRVGDTSPDKLIF.

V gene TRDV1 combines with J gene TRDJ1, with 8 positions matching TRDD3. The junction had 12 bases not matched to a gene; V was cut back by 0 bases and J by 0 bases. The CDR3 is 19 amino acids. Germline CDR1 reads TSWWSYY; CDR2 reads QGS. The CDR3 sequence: CALGELGVYWGPYTDKLIF. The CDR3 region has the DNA TGTGCTCTTGGGGAACTAGGAGTCTACTGGGGGCCCTACACCGATAAACTCATCTTT.

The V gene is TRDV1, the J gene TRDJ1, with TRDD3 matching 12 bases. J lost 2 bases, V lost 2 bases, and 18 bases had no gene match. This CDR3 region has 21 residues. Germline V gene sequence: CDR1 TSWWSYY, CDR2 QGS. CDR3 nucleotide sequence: TGTGCTCTTGGGGAAATTAATCCCCGATACTGGGGGATACAGGGGACCGATAAACTCATCTTT. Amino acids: CALGEINPRYWGIQGTDKLIF.

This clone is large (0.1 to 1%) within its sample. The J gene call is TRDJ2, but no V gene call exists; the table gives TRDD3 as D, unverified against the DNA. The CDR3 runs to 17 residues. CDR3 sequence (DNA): TGTGCTACGGACGCTCGGACGTTCGGATACCTGACAGCACAACTCTTCTTT. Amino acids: CATDARTFGYLTAQLFF.

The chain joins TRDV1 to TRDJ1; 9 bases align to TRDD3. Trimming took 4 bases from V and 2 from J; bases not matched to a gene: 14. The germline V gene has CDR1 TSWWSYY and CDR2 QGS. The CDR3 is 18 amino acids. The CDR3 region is CALGVSYMGDKLTDKLIF. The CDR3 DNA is TGTGCTCTTGGGGTCTCCTACATGGGGGATAAGTTGACCGATAAACTCATCTTT.

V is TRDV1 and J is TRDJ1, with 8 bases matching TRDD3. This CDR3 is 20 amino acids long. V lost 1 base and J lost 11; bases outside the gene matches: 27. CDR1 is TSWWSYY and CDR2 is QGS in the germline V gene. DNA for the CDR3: TGTGCTCTTGGGGAACCCACCGCTCTCCGGGAGAGTGGGTTGTGGGGGATCCTCATCTTT. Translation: CALGEPTALRESGLWGILIF.

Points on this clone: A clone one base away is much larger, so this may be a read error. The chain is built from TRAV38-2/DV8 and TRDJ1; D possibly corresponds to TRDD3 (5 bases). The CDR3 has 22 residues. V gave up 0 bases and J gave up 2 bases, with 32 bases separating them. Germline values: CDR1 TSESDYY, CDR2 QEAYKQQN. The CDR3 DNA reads TGTGCTTATAGGAGCGAAGTCCCGCGGCCTGCCCTAATACGGATTGGGACCGATAAACTCATCTTT. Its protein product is CAYRSEVPRPALIRIGTDKLIF.

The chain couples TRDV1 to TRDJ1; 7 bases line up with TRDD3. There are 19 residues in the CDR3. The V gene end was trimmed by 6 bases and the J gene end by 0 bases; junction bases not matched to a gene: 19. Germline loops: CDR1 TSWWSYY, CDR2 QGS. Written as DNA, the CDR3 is TGTGCTCTTGGCGTCAAGCCTCCTGGGGGCCCCCCCTACACCGATAAACTCATCTTT. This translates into CALGVKPPGGPPYTDKLIF.

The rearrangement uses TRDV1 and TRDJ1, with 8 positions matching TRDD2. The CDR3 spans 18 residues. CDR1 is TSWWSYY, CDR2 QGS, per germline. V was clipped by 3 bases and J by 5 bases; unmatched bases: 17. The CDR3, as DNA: TGTGCTCTTGGGGATTCTCGCTTCCTACTCGACTGGGAGGATAAACTCATCTTT. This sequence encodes CALGDSRFLLDWEDKLIF.

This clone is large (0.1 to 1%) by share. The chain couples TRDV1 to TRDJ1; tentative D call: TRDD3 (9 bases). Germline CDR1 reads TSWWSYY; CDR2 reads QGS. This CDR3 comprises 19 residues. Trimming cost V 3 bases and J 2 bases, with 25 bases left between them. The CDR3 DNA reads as TGTGCTCTTGGGGACTTCAGCTTCCTACCGGGGGATACAACCGATAAACTCATCTTT. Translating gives CALGDFSFLPGDTTDKLIF.